This TCR beta chain was observed in a study of blood T cell repertoires in COVID-19. Study-wide background: The origin of the acute and convalescent COVID-19 samples was the United States, Italy and Spain. Nucleic acid was either cDNA or gDNA, and it came from T cells, B-cell-depleted T cells, or PBMCs.

The method was immunoSEQ multiplex PCR; TCRdb's version includes in-frame clones alone and lacks a portion of them. The sample shows over 200,000 clones, nearly 90% of them seen only once. CDR1 and CDR2 from the germline V gene are MNHNS and SASEGT. Trimming left V 0 bases short and J 3 bases short, with 12 bases between. This CDR3 is 15 amino acids long. The J gene is TRBJ2-7, the V gene TRBV6-1; D may be TRBD2 (6 bases). The source material was PBMCs or T cells enriched from blood (not recorded which). The sequence came from a man aged 25 to 40 who had recovered from COVID-19. The CDR3 reads CASSEALAGGYEQYF. The CDR3 coding sequence is TGTGCCAGCAGTGAAGCGCTAGCCGGGGGCTACGAGCAGTACTTC.